The entry below gives a single T cell receptor (beta chain) sequence along with its context. This sample is drawn from a study of shared T cell receptors in the human thymus. TCRdb's copy holds only in-frame clones and misses some; the assay was immunoSEQ multiplex PCR. The table shows some 700,000 clones, with roughly 85% occurring only once. Germline V gene lookup returns CDR1 SGHTA and CDR2 FQGNSA. The junction had 8 bases not matched to a gene; V was cut back by 5 bases and J by 0 bases. This CDR3 has 17 residues. The same data also went into a second study, on human thymus T cells.

The receptor's source is a girl under two years old with a congenital heart defect. The genes are TRBV7-2 and TRBJ1-5; 9 bases fit TRBD1. The sequenced sample was thymocytes. The CDR3 region is CASSTNRGPYSNQPQHF. The CDR3 bases are TGTGCCAGCAGCACAAACAGGGGGCCATATAGCAATCAGCCCCAGCATTTT.